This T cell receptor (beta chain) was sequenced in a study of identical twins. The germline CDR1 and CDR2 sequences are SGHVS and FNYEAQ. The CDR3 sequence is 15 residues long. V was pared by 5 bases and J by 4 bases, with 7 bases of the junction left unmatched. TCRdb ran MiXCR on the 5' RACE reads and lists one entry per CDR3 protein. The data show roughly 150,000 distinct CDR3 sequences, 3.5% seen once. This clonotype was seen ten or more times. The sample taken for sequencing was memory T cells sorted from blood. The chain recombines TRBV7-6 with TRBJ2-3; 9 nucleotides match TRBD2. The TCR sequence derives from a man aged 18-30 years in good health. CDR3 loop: CASSPSGRSADTQYF. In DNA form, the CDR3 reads TGTGCCAGCAGCCCCAGCGGGAGGAGCGCAGATACGCAGTATTTT.